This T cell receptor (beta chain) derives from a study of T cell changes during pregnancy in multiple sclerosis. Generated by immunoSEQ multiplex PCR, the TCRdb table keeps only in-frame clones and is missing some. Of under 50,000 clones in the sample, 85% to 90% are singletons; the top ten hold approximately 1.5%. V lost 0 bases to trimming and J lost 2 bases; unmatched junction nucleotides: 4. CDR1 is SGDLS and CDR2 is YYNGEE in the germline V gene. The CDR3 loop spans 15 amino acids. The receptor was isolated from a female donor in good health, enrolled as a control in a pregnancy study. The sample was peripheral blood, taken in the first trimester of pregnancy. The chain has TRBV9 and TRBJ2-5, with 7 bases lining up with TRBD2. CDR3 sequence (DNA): TGTGCCAGCAGCGTAGGGCCTAGCGGACAAGAGACCCAGTACTTC. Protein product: CASSVGPSGQETQYF.